This T cell receptor beta chain emerged from a study of shared clonotypes between healthy human individuals. Overall study context: Donors had three CD4 naive, three CD4 memory, two CD8 naive and one CD8 memory plate apiece.

Regarding this clone: Its antigen remains unknown.

Sequencing used immunoSEQ multiplex PCR; TCRdb keeps in-frame clones, though not all of them. Of about 2,500,000 clones listed, about 92% were seen once; the top ten hold roughly 0.14%. Broader study findings: Clonotypes shared by all four sorted-subset donors had higher generation probabilities than non-shared clonotypes. Estimated richness values were generally larger in naive subsets than in memory subsets.

The J segment lost 2 bases and the V segment lost 5 bases, leaving 4 bases of the junction unmatched. CDR1 and CDR2 (germline): MNHNS, SASEGT. The CDR3 contains 14 residues. The TCR was taken from a man aged 18 to 29 in good health. Sequencing input: naive CD4+ T cells sorted from blood. Noted subset: CD45RA+ positively selected. J is TRBJ2-7 and V is TRBV6-1; 9 nucleotides align to TRBD1. The CDR3 sequence is CASSLRDRAYEQYF. The CDR3 DNA reads TGTGCCAGCAGTCTCCGGGACAGGGCCTACGAGCAGTACTTC.